The table lists the clone carrying this TCR beta chain with a count of one. This entry is derived from a study of control samples from healthy donors and cancer patients. There are 14 residues in the CDR3. Germline CDR1 reads MNHEY; CDR2 reads SVGAGI. V dropped 7 bases and J dropped 9; count of bases not matched to a gene: 8. Some clones are missing from TCRdb's copy, which holds only in-frame ones; the method was immunoSEQ multiplex PCR. Of 120,000 or so clones in the sample, around 87% were seen once. Sequenced: blood. This chain joins TRBV6-5 and TRBJ1-6; TRBD1 aligns across 8 bases. This receptor was taken from a man aged 55 to 70 in good health. The CDR3 DNA follows: TGTGCCAGCACCACAGGACAGGGAGGTTCACCCCTCCACTTT. Translated, it gives CASTTGQGGSPLHF.